The 27 T cell receptor beta chains below come from one sample, sequenced in a study of blood T cells in healthy people across ages. Primed by a sample-barcoded 5' primer and a J-beta primer mix, a second PCR proceeded for roughly 7 to 11 cycles. One entry per CDR3 protein, called by TCRdb with MiXCR from the 5' RACE reads. The sample includes approximately 900,000 distinct CDR3 sequences, just under 30% of them seen just once. This sample was shared with a second study, whose subject was T cells of mothers and their children.

Sequenced material: blood. These receptors originate from a middle-aged woman in good health.

This clonotype occurred many times. This chain uses TRBV10-3 with TRBJ2-6; D is unclear. The CDR3 consists of 16 residues. Trimming stripped 2 bases from V and 6 bases from J, with 14 bases between. Germline V gene sequence: CDR1 ENHRY, CDR2 SYGVKD. In DNA form, the CDR3 reads TGTGCCATCAGTGAGGGGGTATCTCTGGAGGCCAACGTCCTGACTTTC. Translation gives CAISEGVSLEANVLTF.

This clonotype appeared many times. The V call is TRBV10-2, the J call TRBJ1-1; D perhaps matches TRBD1 (6 bases). The CDR3 contains 13 residues. Germline values: CDR1 WSHSY, CDR2 SAAADI. V lost 4 bases and J 3 bases, leaving 9 bases between the germline ends. This chain's CDR3 is CASSVRGDTEAFF. Written as DNA, the CDR3 is TGCGCCAGCAGTGTTAGGGGGGACACTGAAGCTTTCTTT.

This clonotype came up many times. The chain couples TRBV20-1 to TRBJ2-1, with D perhaps matching TRBD1 or TRBD2 (5 bases each). Trimming shortened V by 0 bases and J by 4 bases, and 10 bases separated the two germline ends. The germline V gene has CDR1 DFQATT and CDR2 SNEGSKA (reference sequence). There are 14 residues in the CDR3. In DNA, the CDR3 is TGCAGTGCTAGAGATGTCGAGGGGTACAATGAGCAGTTCTTC. It codes for CSARDVEGYNEQFF.

The CDR3 is CASNRRDRANQPQHF. CDR3 bases: TGTGCCAGCAACCGCCGGGACAGGGCCAATCAGCCCCAGCATTTT. This sequence joins TRBV28 and TRBJ1-5; 9 bases match TRBD1. The CDR3 totals 15 residues. V trimming: 7 bases; J trimming: 3 bases; junction bases outside the gene matches: 7. Germline CDR1 is MDHEN and CDR2 is SYDVKM. The variable domain in full, with the rest retrieved from reference TRBV28 and TRBJ1-5, is DVKVTQSSRYLVKRTGEKVFLECVQDMDHENMFWYRQDPGLGLRLIYFSYDVKMKEKGDIPEGYSVSREKKERFSLILESASTNQTSMYLCASNRRDRANQPQHFGDGTRLSIL.

This chain links TRBV10-3 with TRBJ2-3; no firm D call. Germline V gives CDR1 ENHRY, CDR2 SYGVKD. The CDR3 covers 14 residues. V was pared by 5 bases and J by 6 bases, with 15 bases between. Here the CDR3 reads CAISYSDPADTQYF. The CDR3 bases are TGTGCCATCAGTTACTCGGACCCCGCGGATACGCAGTATTTT.

The rearrangement uses TRBV5-1 and TRBJ2-7; D is perhaps TRBD1 or TRBD2 (5 bases each). CDR3 length equals 18 residues. Germline V gene data show CDR1 as SGHRS and CDR2 as YFSETQ. Trimming removed 0 bases from V and 2 bases from J, with 21 bases in between. The CDR3 region has the DNA TGCGCCAGCAGCTTGGCCTCCAGGGACCGAGAAGGACCCTACGAGCAGTACTTC. Its translation is CASSLASRDREGPYEQYF.

This clonotype was counted once. Just one base apart from a much larger clone, this may be a read error. The gene calls are TRBV6-6 and TRBJ2-7, with 15 bases identical to TRBD2. This CDR3 comprises 17 residues. With V trimmed by 6 bases and J by 0 bases, 6 bases remained unmatched. Germline V gene sequence: CDR1 MNHNY, CDR2 SVGAGI (reference sequence). The CDR3 DNA follows: TGTGCCAGCAGAAAGGGACTAGCGGGGGGAAACTCCTACGAGCAGTACTTC. Translating it yields CASRKGLAGGNSYEQYF.

CDR3 sequence (DNA): TGTGCCAGCAGCTTTTCGCGGAGCACTGAAGCTTTCTTT. This codes for CASSFSRSTEAFF. This sequence joins TRBV7-3 and TRBJ1-1; no clear D gene. The length of the CDR3 is 13 residues. Trimming left V 3 bases short and J 4 bases short, with 9 bases between. From germline, CDR1 is SGHTA and CDR2 FQGTGA.

This clonotype has ten or more counts. The chain couples TRBV15 to TRBJ2-1, with TRBD1 as a possible D gene (6 bases). The V end was cut by 7 bases, the J end by 0 bases, with 10 bases between. In germline, CDR1 is LNHNV, CDR2 YYDKDF (reference sequence). The CDR3 extends over 14 amino acids. CDR3 nucleotide sequence: TGTGCCACCAAGGACAGCCGCTCCTACAATGAGCAGTTCTTC. It is translated as CATKDSRSYNEQFF.

On this clonotype itself: One base away lies a much larger clone, so this may be a sequencing read error. The V call is TRBV4-2, the J call TRBJ2-5, with 8 positions matching TRBD1. This CDR3 is 16 amino acids long. Germline CDR1 LGHNA, CDR2 YNFKEQ. CDR3 in amino acids: CASSQVLGQGQETLYF. In DNA form, the CDR3 reads TGTGCCAGCAGCCAAGTACTAGGACAGGGACAAGAGACCCTGTACTTC.

This chain links TRBV29-1 with TRBJ2-7; possibly TRBD1 for D (6 bases). The CDR3 is 13 amino acids. Per germline, CDR1 SQVTM and CDR2 ANQGSEA. Trimming removed 7 bases at V and 2 bases at J, with 15 bases between. The CDR3 DNA follows: TGCAGCGCGGCACCGACAGGAGCCTACGAGCAGTACGTC. It is translated as CSAAPTGAYEQYV.

The table lists this clonotype with a few counts. One end of the junction varies from germline; a read error may be responsible. The rearrangement joins TRBV12-3 or TRBV12-4 to TRBJ2-1, with no clear D. The CDR3 is made up of 13 amino acids. Here the CDR3 reads CASSIYSYNGQFF. The CDR3 coding sequence is TGTGCCAGCAGTATCTACAGCTACAATGGGCAGTTCTTC.

There are a few counts of this clonotype. This chain connects TRBV6-5 to TRBJ2-7; 8 bases agree with TRBD2. The CDR3 has 16 amino acids. CDR1 is MNHEY and CDR2 is SVGAGI in the germline V gene. With 3 bases clipped from V and 3 bases from J, the junction kept 10 bases outside the gene matches. The CDR3 loop is CASSYRTSQVRYEQYF. The CDR3 DNA is TGTGCCAGCAGTTATCGGACTAGCCAGGTCCGCTACGAGCAGTACTTC.

This clonotype was detected a few times. One end of the junction varies from germline; a read error may be responsible. The DNA of the CDR3 is TGTGCCACCAGGGATTTAAATCCCCTCGAGAGGGACAAAAACATTCAGTACTTC. Translated: CATRDLNPLERDKNIQYF. The rearrangement joins TRBV24-1 to TRBJ2-4, with D possibly TRBD2 on 5 matching bases. The CDR3 is 18 amino acids. The germline gives CDR1 KGHDR, CDR2 SFDVKD.

As concerns this clonotype: A much larger clone differs from this one at a single base, so this may be a read error. The conserved phenylalanine or tryptophan is not found at the CDR3 terminus, so this likely reflects a read error. The DNA is omitted, as the CDR3 cannot be located on it reliably, and the CDR3 follows TCRdb's listing. The V gene is TRBV21-1, the J gene TRBJ2-7; the table's TRBD2 call for D was not verified on the DNA. TRBV21-1 is listed as a pseudogene. The CDR3 has 15 residues if both end residues are counted. The chain's CDR3 is CASSKFGPQPYEQYC.

Only a few counts were recorded for this clonotype. The V call is TRBV12-3 or TRBV12-4, the J call TRBJ1-5, with D tentatively TRBD1 (5 bases). The CDR3 sequence is 16 residues long. V was trimmed by 5 bases and J by 3 bases, leaving 17 bases between them. The CDR3: CASSLRVAFSNQPQHF. The CDR3 DNA reads TGTGCCAGCAGTCTCAGGGTCGCCTTCTCCAATCAGCCCCAGCATTTT.

V is TRBV20-1 and J is TRBJ1-2, with D possibly TRBD1 on 6 matching bases. This CDR3 spans 12 amino acids. Germline loops: CDR1 DFQATT, CDR2 SNEGSKA (reference sequence). V lost 0 bases, J lost 6 bases, and 8 bases lay in between. The CDR3 region is CSARDGGHGYTF. CDR3 nucleotide sequence: TGCAGTGCTAGAGACGGGGGGCATGGCTACACCTTC.

This clonotype was detected ten times or more. V is TRBV28 and J is TRBJ2-3; D is ambiguous. CDR1 is MDHEN and CDR2 is SYDVKM in the germline V gene. V was trimmed by 6 bases and J by 1 base, leaving 2 bases between them. The CDR3 has 11 amino acids. The CDR3 sequence: CASRGTDTQYF. The CDR3 DNA is TGTGCCAGCAGGGGCACAGATACGCAGTATTTT.

This rearrangement joins TRBV20-1 to TRBJ2-4; D ambiguous. With 4 bases removed from V and 5 bases from J, the gap between germline ends came to 6 bases. CDR3 length: 11 residues. Per the germline V gene, CDR1 is DFQATT and CDR2 is SNEGSKA (reference sequence). The CDR3, as DNA: TGCAGTGCTACTCATGAAAACATTCAGTACTTC. Translation: CSATHENIQYF.

The rearrangement joins TRBV20-1 to TRBJ1-5, with a tentative D call TRBD1 (5 bases). Germline-derived CDR1 and CDR2 are DFQATT and SNEGSKA (reference sequence). Trimming shortened V by 0 bases and J by 5 bases, and 8 bases separated the two germline ends. The CDR3 length is 13 residues. The CDR3 sequence: CSARDRVDQPQHF. For the CDR3, the DNA is TGCAGTGCTAGAGACAGGGTCGATCAGCCCCAGCATTTT.

With regard to this clonotype: The junction differs from germline at one of its ends, possibly a read error. CDR3 sequence reads: CAGSFIDRRNTEAFF. Here the CDR3 DNA reads TGTGCCGGCAGCTTCATAGACAGGAGGAACACTGAAGCTTTCTTT. This chain joins TRBV5-6 and TRBJ1-1, with D perhaps TRBD1 (6 bases). CDR3 length: 15 residues. The germline V gene encodes CDR1 SGHDT and CDR2 YYEEEE. The full variable domain, in which reference TRBV5-6 and TRBJ1-1 provide the parts outside the CDR3, is DAGVTQSPTHLIKTRGQQVTLRCSPKSGHDTVSWYQQALGQGPQFIFQYYEEEERQRGNFPDRFSGHQFPNYSSELNVNALLLGDSALYLCAGSFIDRRNTEAFFGQGTRLTVV.

This clonotype has a count of ten or more. V is TRBV11-2 and J is TRBJ2-4; the D is unclear. The V end was cut by 2 bases, the J end by 5 bases, with 7 bases between. This CDR3 contains 13 residues. CDR1 and CDR2 (germline): SGHAT, FQNNGV. As DNA, the CDR3 is TGTGCCAGCAGCTTATCCGTCCAAAACATTCAGTACTTC. Encoded protein: CASSLSVQNIQYF.

The chain combines TRBV20-1 with TRBJ1-2; 7 nucleotides match TRBD1. Germline-derived CDR1 and CDR2 are DFQATT and SNEGSKA (reference sequence). There are 15 residues in the CDR3. Trimming at V came to 6 bases and at J to 4 bases, leaving 14 bases not matched to a gene. CDR3 sequence: CSAFSMGQIAYGYTF. In nucleotides, the CDR3 is TGCAGTGCCTTCTCTATGGGACAGATAGCCTATGGCTACACCTTC.

This sequence joins TRBV28 and TRBJ1-1, with D hard to call. V lost 8 bases, J lost 2 bases, and 9 bases lay in between. The CDR3 is 12 residues long. Germline values: CDR1 MDHEN, CDR2 SYDVKM. In DNA, the CDR3 is TGTGCCAGCGTCCGTCAAAACACTGAAGCTTTCTTT. Translating it yields CASVRQNTEAFF. The full variable domain, completed using reference TRBV28 and TRBJ1-1, is DVKVTQSSRYLVKRTGEKVFLECVQDMDHENMFWYRQDPGLGLRLIYFSYDVKMKEKGDIPEGYSVSREKKERFSLILESASTNQTSMYLCASVRQNTEAFFGQGTRLTVV.

J is TRBJ2-5 and V is TRBV6-2 or TRBV6-3; tentatively, D is TRBD2 (5 bases). CDR1 is MNHEY and CDR2 is SVGEGT in the germline V gene. This CDR3 has 13 amino acids. Deletions cut 2 bases from V and 11 bases from J, with 15 bases between. CDR3 region: CASSYTSRGEQYF. The CDR3 DNA follows: TGTGCCAGCAGTTACACCTCACGGGGTGAGCAGTACTTC.

This clonotype was detected many times. The chain combines TRBV20-1 with TRBJ2-5, with D unclear. The length of the CDR3 is 13 residues. V was cut by 4 bases and J by 0 bases, with 9 bases left in between. The V gene's germline CDR1 is DFQATT and CDR2 SNEGSKA (reference sequence). The CDR3 here is CSAIQKYQETQYF. The CDR3 DNA reads TGCAGTGCTATTCAGAAGTACCAAGAGACCCAGTACTTC.

This chain connects TRBV20-1 to TRBJ2-3, with 10 bases matching TRBD2. The CDR3 is made up of 14 amino acids. Germline loops: CDR1 DFQATT, CDR2 SNEGSKA (reference sequence). The V gene end was trimmed by 6 bases and the J gene end by 6 bases; junction bases not matched to a gene: 9. CDR3 DNA sequence: TGCAGTGCCCAGGGACTAGCGCTGGAGGATACGCAGTATTTT. This gives the protein CSAQGLALEDTQYF.